Reported below is one T cell receptor (beta chain). The data were obtained in a study of blood T cell repertoires in COVID-19. Study-level information: COVID-19 samples collected from the United States, Italy and Spain covered acute and convalescent phases. From T cells, B-cell-depleted T cells, or PBMCs came the material, which was cDNA or gDNA.

Authors' methods: Amplified reference gene primers provided the basis for estimating nucleated cell counts. Sequencing was performed with immunoSEQ multiplex PCR; in TCRdb, only in-frame clones are kept and a portion is missing. The V and J calls and clone size come from that table; D and trimming were worked out from the DNA. The table has about 90,000 clones, roughly 80% seen once. CDR3 length: 14 residues. The V end was cut by 10 bases, the J end by 4 bases, with 19 bases between. The germline gives CDR1 ENHRY, CDR2 SYGVKD. The sequenced sample was peripheral blood. V gene TRBV10-3 combines with J gene TRBJ1-1; a possible D gene is TRBD1 (5 bases). This TCR came from a woman aged 70-85 years with active or convalescent COVID-19. Written as DNA, the CDR3 is TGTGCCACCGCAACCGGACGGGGGGGCACTGAAGCTTTCTTT. It translates to CATATGRGGTEAFF.